This TCR beta chain was found in a study of blood T cells in healthy people across ages. Regarding the study as a whole: Older age went with lower TCR beta diversity per million T cells, in a roughly linear way.

Germline V lookup: CDR1 SGHRS, CDR2 YFSETQ. The CDR3 is 12 residues long. Then a second PCR, running roughly 7 to 11 cycles, was carried out with a sample-barcoded 5' primer and a J-beta primer mix. TCRdb re-derived calls from the 5' RACE reads in MiXCR, one entry per CDR3 protein. The table has roughly 800,000 distinct CDR3 sequences, roughly 25% seen once. This clonotype occurred many times. Its antigen remains unknown. The junction departs from germline at one end; a sequencing error may be responsible. Separately, the same data were catalogued under a study of T cells of mothers and their children.

The V call is TRBV5-1, the J call TRBJ1-1; D may be TRBD1 (5 bases). The sequenced sample was blood. This receptor was identified in a boy between 10 and 17 years old in good health. CDR3 sequence: CASSFGGTEAFF. CDR3 DNA sequence: TGTGCCAGCAGCTTCGGGGGCACTGAAGCTTTCTTT.